This T cell receptor beta chain comes out of a study of T cell responses to AZD1222 COVID-19 vaccine. General study results and limits: Reportedly, nearly half the spike-specific TCRs target unmutated variant regions.

Measured with immunoSEQ multiplex PCR; TCRdb has only the in-frame clones, and not every one. The table has some 130,000 clones, around 84% seen once; the top ten hold 20% to 25%. Germline assignment: CDR1 SGHKS and CDR2 YYEKEE (reference sequence). V dropped 6 bases and J dropped 5; count of bases not matched to a gene: 16. The CDR3 has 16 residues. The table lists this clone with a count of one. Antigen unknown. This clonotype was sampled from an adult in good health. The V gene is TRBV5-5, the J gene TRBJ1-1, with 7 bases lining up with TRBD1. Source: peripheral blood, taken on day 0 of AZD1222 vaccination. CDR3 DNA: TGTGCCAGCACCACAGGGGAGGGTTTTGTGGGGACTGAAGCTTTCTTT. Protein: CASTTGEGFVGTEAFF.